The 27 T cell receptor beta chains presented below share a single source sample, sequenced in a study of CD8 T cells in ankylosing spondylitis. Each CDR3 protein is one row after TCRdb ran MiXCR on the 5' RACE reads. In the table there are 200,000 to 250,000 distinct CDR3 sequences, around a quarter of which are singletons. The sample consisted of blood, either unsorted or a sorted T cell fraction (not recorded which). Receptor source: a male donor with ankylosing spondylitis or in good health (not recorded which).

The chain uses TRBV27 and TRBJ2-2; 9 nucleotides agree with TRBD1. The CDR3 has 15 amino acids. Germline assignment: CDR1 MNHEY and CDR2 SMNVEV (reference sequence). The J segment lost 11 bases and the V segment lost 6 bases, leaving 13 bases of the junction unmatched. The DNA for the CDR3 is TGTGCCAGCAGGCGTCAAACAGGGGGCTATTCTGAGCTGTTTTTT. This translates into CASRRQTGGYSELFF.

As for this clonotype: A much larger clone sits a single nucleotide away, making a read error possible. V gene TRBV7-2 combines with J gene TRBJ2-1; 10 bases align to TRBD2. The V segment lost 5 bases and the J segment 5 bases; nucleotides outside the gene matches: 6. The germline gives CDR1 SGHTA, CDR2 FQGNSA. The CDR3 length is 15 residues. The CDR3 DNA reads as TGTGCCAGCAGCCCCGCGACTAGCGGGCACAATGAGCAGTTCTTC. Residues: CASSPATSGHNEQFF.

This clonotype has a count of ten or more. The CDR3 coding sequence is TGTGCCAGCAGCCCAATAGCGGGGCAAGAGACCCAGTACTTC. It is translated as CASSPIAGQETQYF. This sequence joins TRBV7-9 and TRBJ2-5, with 8 bases fitting TRBD2. The germline V gene encodes CDR1 SEHNR and CDR2 FQNEAQ (reference sequence). V lost 5 bases and J lost 2; bases outside the gene matches: 4. The CDR3 has 14 amino acids.

This chain joins TRBV6-5 and TRBJ1-3, with D hard to call. V shed 6 bases and J shed 7 bases, with 10 bases lying between them. The germline V gene encodes CDR1 MNHEY and CDR2 SVGAGI. There are 12 residues in the CDR3. As DNA, the CDR3 is TGTGCCAGCAGGCCCCCGGGGAACACCATATATTTT. It translates to CASRPPGNTIYF.

This clonotype was detected ten times or more. This chain links TRBV18 with TRBJ2-6, with unresolved D. CDR1 is KGHSH and CDR2 is LQKENI in the germline V gene. The CDR3 loop spans 13 amino acids. V was shortened by 8 bases and J by 0 bases, with 5 bases between the two germline ends. This chain's CDR3 is CASSPSGANVLTF. CDR3 nucleotides: TGTGCCAGCAGTCCCTCTGGGGCCAACGTCCTGACTTTC.

This clonotype came up many times. This chain links TRBV6-5 with TRBJ1-2; the D gene is possibly TRBD1 (5 bases). CDR1 MNHEY and CDR2 SVGAGI come from the germline V gene. Trimming left V 5 bases short and J 5 bases short, with 6 bases between. This CDR3 spans 11 amino acids. This chain's CDR3 is CASSGTYGYTF. The CDR3 bases are TGTGCCAGCAGTGGGACGTATGGCTACACCTTC.

The chain joins TRBV7-3 to TRBJ1-1; TRBD1 agrees at 7 bases. V gave up 6 bases and J gave up 3 bases; unmatched junction bases: 4. Germline-derived CDR1 and CDR2 are SGHTA and FQGTGA. The CDR3 length is 13 residues. The CDR3 reads CASSQGVHTEAFF. In DNA, the CDR3 is TGTGCCAGCAGTCAGGGGGTTCACACTGAAGCTTTCTTT.

This clonotype has at least ten counts. The chain carries TRBV6-6 and TRBJ1-2; 10 positions agree with TRBD1. Germline V gives CDR1 MNHNY, CDR2 SVGAGI (reference sequence). There are 13 residues in the CDR3. V gave up 6 bases and J gave up 6 bases; unmatched junction bases: 4. Here the CDR3 DNA reads TGTGCCAGCAGCAAGGGGACAGGGGATGGCTACACCTTC. This translates into CASSKGTGDGYTF.

The genes are TRBV27 and TRBJ2-1; TRBD1 matches 10 bases. This CDR3 contains 20 residues. Germline loops: CDR1 MNHEY, CDR2 SMNVEV (reference sequence). Unmatched junction bases numbered 16, after V lost 5 bases and J lost 0 bases. CDR3 loop: CASSTRMDLGQGRSYNEQFF. Here the CDR3 DNA reads TGTGCCAGCAGTACGCGGATGGATTTGGGACAGGGGCGCTCCTACAATGAGCAGTTCTTC.

This sequence joins TRBV7-9 and TRBJ1-1; maybe TRBD1 (6 bases). Germline-derived CDR1 and CDR2 are SEHNR and FQNEAQ (reference sequence). This CDR3 region has 15 residues. V was shortened by 0 bases and J by 6 bases, with 14 bases between the two germline ends. Here the CDR3 reads CASSLAGGMSAEAFF. The CDR3 DNA reads TGTGCCAGCAGCTTAGCAGGGGGGATGAGTGCTGAAGCTTTCTTT. Filled out from reference TRBV7-9 and TRBJ1-1, the complete variable domain reads DTGVSQNPRHKITKRGQNVTFRCDPISEHNRLYWYRQTLGQGPEFLTYFQNEAQLEKSRLLSDRFSAERPKGSFSTLEIQRTEQGDSAMYLCASSLAGGMSAEAFFGQGTRLTVV.

This clonotype came up many times. This chain connects TRBV7-9 to TRBJ2-1, with D tentatively TRBD1 (6 bases). Germline CDR1 SEHNR, CDR2 FQNEAQ (reference sequence). The V end lost 2 bases, the J end lost 6 bases, and 8 bases lay between the germline ends. CDR3 length: 13 residues. In DNA, the CDR3 is TGTGCCAGCAGCTTACAGGGGATCAATGAGCAGTTCTTC. It translates to CASSLQGINEQFF.

The genes are TRBV28 and TRBJ2-7; 7 bases map to TRBD1. V gave up 6 bases and J gave up 5 bases; unmatched junction bases: 10. The CDR3 has 14 residues. The germline V gene encodes CDR1 MDHEN and CDR2 SYDVKM. CDR3 in DNA: TGTGCCAGCAGATCGACAGGGTACGGGAACGAGCAGTACTTC. It is translated as CASRSTGYGNEQYF. Full variable domain (rest looked up from reference TRBV28 and TRBJ2-7): DVKVTQSSRYLVKRTGEKVFLECVQDMDHENMFWYRQDPGLGLRLIYFSYDVKMKEKGDIPEGYSVSREKKERFSLILESASTNQTSMYLCASRSTGYGNEQYFGPGTRLTVT.

Here the CDR3 reads CASSLGPLAYEQYF. CDR3 DNA sequence: TGTGCCAGCAGCTTGGGTCCCTTAGCCTACGAGCAGTACTTC. V is TRBV5-6 and J is TRBJ2-7; D not resolved. The germline V gene has CDR1 SGHDT and CDR2 YYEEEE. Trimming shortened V by 0 bases and J by 2 bases, and 9 bases separated the two germline ends. This CDR3 comprises 14 residues.

This clonotype was found many times. The chain combines TRBV29-1 with TRBJ2-5; tentatively, D is TRBD1 (7 bases). With 4 bases removed from V and 6 bases from J, the gap between germline ends came to 18 bases. There are 14 residues in the CDR3. Germline V lookup: CDR1 SQVTM, CDR2 ANQGSEA. The CDR3 DNA follows: TGCAGCGTTGCCCCGGCAGGGGGAGGAAAGACCCAGTACTTC. Its translation is CSVAPAGGGKTQYF.

The chain has TRBV24-1 and TRBJ2-1, with 12 bases fitting TRBD2. With 5 bases clipped from V and 9 bases from J, the junction kept 10 bases outside the gene matches. The CDR3 contains 16 residues. Germline CDR1 and CDR2: KGHDR and SFDVKD. As DNA, the CDR3 is TGTGCCACCAGTGGGCCGGCTAGCGGGAGGGAGGGTGAGCAGTTCTTC. It specifies CATSGPASGREGEQFF.

The chain carries TRBV29-1 and TRBJ1-2; 10 nucleotides align to TRBD1. CDR3 length: 13 amino acids. V was pared by 3 bases and J by 5 bases, with 3 bases of the junction left unmatched. Germline CDR1 reads SQVTM; CDR2 reads ANQGSEA. CDR3 bases: TGCAGCGTTGATCCGGGACAGGGGTATGGCTACACCTTC. Its translation: CSVDPGQGYGYTF.

This clonotype has at least ten counts. The chain employs TRBV18 and TRBJ2-1; 7 bases fit TRBD1. The CDR3 is 16 residues long. Germline V lookup: CDR1 KGHSH, CDR2 LQKENI. J lost 3 bases, V lost 2 bases, and 7 bases had no gene match. CDR3 amino acids: CASSPVPAGGYNEQFF. In DNA form, the CDR3 reads TGTGCCAGCTCACCAGTGCCGGCAGGGGGCTACAATGAGCAGTTCTTC.

The chain uses TRBV29-1 and TRBJ1-2; TRBD1 matches 7 bases. The germline gives CDR1 SQVTM, CDR2 ANQGSEA. CDR3 size: 12 residues. The V gene end was trimmed by 7 bases and the J gene end by 4 bases; junction bases not matched to a gene: 6. CDR3 region: CSALQGRYGYTF. The DNA for the CDR3 is TGCAGCGCACTACAGGGGCGCTATGGCTACACCTTC.

This clonotype was seen ten or more times. The genes are TRBV7-9 and TRBJ2-3; D remains ambiguous. The CDR3 is 11 amino acids. Per germline, CDR1 SEHNR and CDR2 FQNEAQ (reference sequence). Written as DNA, the CDR3 is TGTGGTGCCCAAGGTTCAGATACGCAGTATTTT. It codes for CGAQGSDTQYF.

This clonotype was observed a few times. This chain links TRBV20-1 with TRBJ2-7; no definite D call. In germline, CDR1 is DFQATT, CDR2 SNEGSKA (reference sequence). CDR3 size: 12 residues. The V and J ends lost 0 bases and 5 bases respectively, with 8 bases between them. The chain's CDR3 is CSARDLRDEQYF. In DNA form, the CDR3 reads TGCAGTGCTAGAGATCTTCGGGACGAGCAGTACTTC.

This clonotype occurred many times. The chain is built from TRBV28 and TRBJ2-3; D is perhaps TRBD2 (5 bases). Germline V gives CDR1 MDHEN, CDR2 SYDVKM. Between the trimmed V and J ends, which lost 3 bases and 2 bases, there was a span of 12 bases. The CDR3 length is 15 residues. The CDR3 DNA follows: TGTGCCAGCAGTTTCGCGAGCGGCCACACAGATACGCAGTATTTT. Translated, it gives CASSFASGHTDTQYF. The full variable domain, in which reference TRBV28 and TRBJ2-3 provide the parts outside the CDR3, is DVKVTQSSRYLVKRTGEKVFLECVQDMDHENMFWYRQDPGLGLRLIYFSYDVKMKEKGDIPEGYSVSREKKERFSLILESASTNQTSMYLCASSFASGHTDTQYFGPGTRLTVL.

This clonotype has a handful of counts. This sequence joins TRBV20-1 and TRBJ2-7; the match to TRBD1 covers 12 bases. Germline V gives CDR1 DFQATT, CDR2 SNEGSKA (reference sequence). CDR3 length equals 14 residues. After removal of 7 bases from V and 6 bases from J, the junction contained 10 bases not matched to a gene. CDR3 DNA: TGCAGTGGCTCCCCCGGGACAGGGGGCTTCGAGCAGTACTTC. As protein: CSGSPGTGGFEQYF.

The genes are TRBV6-1 and TRBJ2-7, with TRBD1 matching 7 bases. The V gene end was trimmed by 4 bases and the J gene end by 1 base; junction bases not matched to a gene: 4. CDR1 and CDR2 from the germline V gene are MNHNS and SASEGT. CDR3 length: 14 residues. The CDR3 protein is CASSAPTGSYEQYF. CDR3 bases: TGTGCCAGCAGTGCTCCGACAGGGTCCTACGAGCAGTACTTC.

The chain joins TRBV15 to TRBJ2-3; 7 bases fit TRBD2. CDR1 and CDR2 (germline): LNHNV, YYDKDF (reference sequence). This CDR3 region has 16 residues. J was trimmed by 0 bases and V by 1 base; bases with no gene match: 4. The CDR3 DNA is TGTGCCACCAGCAGAGGGACGGGAGGCAGCACAGATACGCAGTATTTT. This translates into CATSRGTGGSTDTQYF. Filled out from reference TRBV15 and TRBJ2-3, the complete variable domain reads DAMVIQNPRYQVTQFGKPVTLSCSQTLNHNVMYWYQQKSSQAPKLLFHYYDKDFNNEADTPDNFQSRRPNTSFCFLDIRSPGLGDTAMYLCATSRGTGGSTDTQYFGPGTRLTVL.

The rearrangement joins TRBV20-1 to TRBJ1-5; the D is unclear. The V end was cut by 4 bases, the J end by 4 bases, with 8 bases between. CDR1 and CDR2 (germline): DFQATT, SNEGSKA (reference sequence). This CDR3 contains 12 residues. CDR3: CSANQGNQPQHF. The CDR3 coding sequence is TGCAGTGCTAACCAAGGAAATCAGCCCCAGCATTTT.

This clonotype was seen repeatedly, ten times or more. The rearrangement joins TRBV12-3 or TRBV12-4 to TRBJ2-7, with TRBD1 matching 8 bases. The CDR3 sequence is 14 residues long. Trimming at V came to 4 bases and at J to 6 bases, leaving 8 bases not matched to a gene. CDR3 protein: CASSSTGGSAEQYF. CDR3 bases: TGTGCCAGCAGTTCTACAGGGGGGTCGGCCGAGCAGTACTTC.

This clonotype was seen repeatedly, ten times or more. The genes are TRBV10-2 and TRBJ2-7, with 10 bases lining up with TRBD1. V shed 3 bases and J 4 bases; nucleotides not matched to a gene: 12. CDR1 is WSHSY and CDR2 is SAAADI in the germline V gene. The CDR3 has 17 residues. The CDR3 is CASSDHPTGTGVYEQYF. DNA for the CDR3: TGCGCCAGCAGTGATCATCCGACCGGGACAGGGGTTTACGAGCAGTACTTC.